The T cell receptor (beta chain) under discussion was sequenced for a study of blood T cells in healthy people across ages. Overall study results and limits: Both higher diversity and more naive CD4+ cells marked long-lived donors when set against aged donors. Age brought a roughly linear fall in TCR beta diversity measured per million T cells.

Primed by a sample-barcoded 5' primer and a J-beta primer mix, a second PCR proceeded for about 6 to 11 cycles. Each cDNA was tagged by a template-switch adaptor containing 12 random nucleotides. TCRdb processed the 5' RACE reads anew with MiXCR; each CDR3 protein has one entry. The profile shows about 1.4 million distinct CDR3 sequences, roughly 64% of them singletons. As for this clonotype: Antigen specificity is unknown. Germline is not matched at one junction end, which may reflect a read error.

This clonotype was obtained from a man aged 18 to 30 in good health. The sample was blood.

The CDR3 loop reads CASSADRGTYNGQFF. CDR3 coding DNA: TGTGCCAGCAGCGCGGACAGGGGTACGTACAATGGGCAGTTCTTC. The chain links TRBV5-6 to TRBJ2-1, with 9 bases matching TRBD1. The length of the CDR3 is 15 residues. CDR1 is SGHDT and CDR2 is YYEEEE in the germline V gene. Full variable domain (outside the CDR3, taken from reference TRBV5-6 and TRBJ2-1): DAGVTQSPTHLIKTRGQQVTLRCSPKSGHDTVSWYQQALGQGPQFIFQYYEEEERQRGNFPDRFSGHQFPNYSSELNVNALLLGDSALYLCASSADRGTYNGQFFGPGTRLTVL.